A selection of T cell receptor beta chains follows, all from one sample in a study of blood T cells in healthy people across ages. TCRdb passed the 5' RACE reads through MiXCR, listing each CDR3 protein once. The sample has over 950,000 distinct CDR3 sequences, around two fifths seen once. The sequencing input was blood. The receptors shown here come from a man aged 18 to 29 in good health. Both conserved end residues are part of each CDR3. A D gene is named only where the DNA matches it firmly. Expanded clones are given a class, and other clones once, few, many or no size at all.

size	V	J	D	CDR3	DNA
-	TRBV14	TRBJ2-1	TRBD2	CASRRSGTRQNEQFF	TGTGCCAGCAGGCGGTCCGGGACTAGGCAGAATGAGCAGTTCTTC
few	TRBV12-3/TRBV12-4	TRBJ1-2	-	CASSPTGRYGYTF	TGTGCCAGCAGCCCGACAGGCCGGTATGGCTACACCTTC
few	TRBV20-1	TRBJ1-4	-	CSAGDRGFNEKLFF	TGCAGTGCCGGCGACCGGGGCTTTAATGAAAAACTGTTTTTT
-	TRBV5-1	TRBJ2-7	-	CASSIGTVGLPGVYEQYF	TGCGCCAGCAGCATAGGGACGGTAGGACTACCCGGTGTCTACGAGCAGTACTTC
few	TRBV4-2	TRBJ2-2	TRBD1	CASSREGGQGINTGELFF	TGTGCCAGCAGCCGAGAGGGGGGACAGGGGATTAACACCGGGGAGCTGTTTTTT
-	TRBV27	TRBJ1-2	TRBD1	CASSSTINRGRNYGYTF	TGTGCCAGCAGTTCCACGATAAACAGGGGGCGAAACTATGGCTACACCTTC
-	TRBV4-1	TRBJ2-1	-	CASSQDTRAGTFF	TGCGCCAGCAGCCAAGATACCAGAGCCGGGACGTTCTTC
once	TRBV20-1	TRBJ1-2	-	CSARATGLTGGGYTF	TGCAGTGCTAGAGCAACAGGGCTTACCGGGGGAGGCTACACCTTC
many	TRBV6-6	TRBJ2-7	-	CASRSHKTDSYEQYF	TGTGCCAGCAGGTCACATAAAACAGACTCCTACGAGCAGTACTTC
-	TRBV29-1	TRBJ2-7	TRBD1	CSIRDRGYEQYF	TGCAGCATACGGGACAGGGGTTACGAGCAGTACTTC
-	TRBV5-1	TRBJ2-7	-	CASIPLGGHSYEQYF	TGCGCCAGCATTCCCCTCGGGGGACACTCCTACGAGCAGTACTTC
-	TRBV5-1	TRBJ2-3	TRBD2	CASSPYGGSTGTQYF	TGCGCCAGCAGCCCATACGGGGGGTCCACAGGTACGCAGTATTTT
-	TRBV7-9	TRBJ1-2	-	CASSPPAGTIDGYTF	TGTGCCAGCAGCCCTCCCGCAGGGACAATAGATGGCTACACCTTC
-	TRBV9	TRBJ1-1	-	CASSDRDVGTEAFF	TGTGCCAGCAGCGACCGGGACGTAGGCACTGAAGCTTTCTTT
-	TRBV5-1	TRBJ2-2	-	CASGTGNPNTGELFF	TGCGCCAGCGGGACCGGGAATCCGAACACCGGGGAGCTGTTTTTT